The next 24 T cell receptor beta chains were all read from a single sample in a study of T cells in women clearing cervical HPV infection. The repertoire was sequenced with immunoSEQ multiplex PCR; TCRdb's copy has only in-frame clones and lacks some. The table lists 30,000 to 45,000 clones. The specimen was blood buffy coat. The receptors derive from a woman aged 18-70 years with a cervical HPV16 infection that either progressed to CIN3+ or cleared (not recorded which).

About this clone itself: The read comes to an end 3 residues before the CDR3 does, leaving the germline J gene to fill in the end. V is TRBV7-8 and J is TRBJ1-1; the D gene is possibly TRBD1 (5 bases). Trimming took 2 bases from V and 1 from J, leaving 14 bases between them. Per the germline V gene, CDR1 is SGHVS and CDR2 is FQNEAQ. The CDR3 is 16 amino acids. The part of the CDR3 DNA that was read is TGTGCCAGCAGCTTATCTCTAACGCAGGGGAACACTGAA. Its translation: CASSLSLTQGNTE. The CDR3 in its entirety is CASSLSLTQGNTEAFF.

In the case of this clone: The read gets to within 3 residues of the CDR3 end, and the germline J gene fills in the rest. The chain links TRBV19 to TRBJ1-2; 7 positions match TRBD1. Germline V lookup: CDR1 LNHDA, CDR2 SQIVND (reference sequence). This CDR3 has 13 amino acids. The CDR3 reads CASSMTGIEGYTF. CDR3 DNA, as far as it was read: TGTGCCAGTAGTATGACAGGGATTGAAGGC.

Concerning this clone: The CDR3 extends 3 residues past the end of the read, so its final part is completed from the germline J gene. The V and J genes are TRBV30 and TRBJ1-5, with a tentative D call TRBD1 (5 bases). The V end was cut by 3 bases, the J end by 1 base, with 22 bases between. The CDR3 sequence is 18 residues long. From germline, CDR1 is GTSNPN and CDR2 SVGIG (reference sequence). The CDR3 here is CAWSLAGLTRMSNQPQHF. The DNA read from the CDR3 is TGTGCCTGGAGCTTGGCAGGGTTGACGCGGATGAGCAATCAGCCC. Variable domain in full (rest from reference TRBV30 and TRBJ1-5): SQTIHQWPATLVQPVGSPLSLECTVEGTSNPNLYWYRQAAGRGLQLLFYSVGIGQISSEVPQNLSASRPQDRQFILSSKKLLLSDSGFYLCAWSLAGLTRMSNQPQHFGDGTRLSIL.

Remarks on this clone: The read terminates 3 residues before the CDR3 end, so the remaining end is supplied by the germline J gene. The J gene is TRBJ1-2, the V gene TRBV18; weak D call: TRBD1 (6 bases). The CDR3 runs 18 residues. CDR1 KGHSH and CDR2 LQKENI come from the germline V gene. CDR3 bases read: TGTGCCAGCTCACCACTAGACGGCGCGGGGGGGCGTAACAATGAC. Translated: CASSPLDGAGGRNND. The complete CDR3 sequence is CASSPLDGAGGRNNDYTF.

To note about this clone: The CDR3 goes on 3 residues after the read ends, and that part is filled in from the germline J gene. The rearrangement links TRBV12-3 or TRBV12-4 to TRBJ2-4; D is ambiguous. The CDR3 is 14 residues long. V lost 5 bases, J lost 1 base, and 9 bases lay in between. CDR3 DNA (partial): TGTGCCAGCAGTCCGACTGGGGCCAAAAACATT. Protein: CASSPTGAKNI. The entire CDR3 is CASSPTGAKNIQYF.

The CDR3 spells CASSGGDGYTF. The CDR3 bases that were read are TGTGCCAGCAGTGGAGGGGATGGC. J is TRBJ1-2 and V is TRBV6-1, with D possibly matching TRBD1 (5 bases). The sequence runs out 3 residues before the end of the CDR3; the remainder is reconstructed from the germline J gene. Trimming left V 4 bases short and J 6 bases short, with 6 bases between. Germline values: CDR1 MNHNS, CDR2 SASEGT. The CDR3 spans 11 residues.

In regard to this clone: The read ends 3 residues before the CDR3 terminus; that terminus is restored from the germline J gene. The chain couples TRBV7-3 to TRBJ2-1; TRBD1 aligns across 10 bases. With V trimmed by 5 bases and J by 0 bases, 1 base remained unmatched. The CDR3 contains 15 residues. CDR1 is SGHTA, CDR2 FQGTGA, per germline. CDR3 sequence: CASSRDRGSYNEQFF. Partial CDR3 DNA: TGTGCCAGCAGCCGGGACAGGGGCTCCTACAATGAG.

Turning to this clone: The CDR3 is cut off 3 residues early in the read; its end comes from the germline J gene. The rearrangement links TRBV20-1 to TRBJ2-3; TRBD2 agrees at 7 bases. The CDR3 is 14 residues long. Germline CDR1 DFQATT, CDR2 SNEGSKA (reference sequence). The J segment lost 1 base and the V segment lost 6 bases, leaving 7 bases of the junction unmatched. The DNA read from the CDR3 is TGCAGTGCACCCCTTAGCGGGCGCACAGATACG. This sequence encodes CSAPLSGRTDT. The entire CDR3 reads CSAPLSGRTDTQYF.

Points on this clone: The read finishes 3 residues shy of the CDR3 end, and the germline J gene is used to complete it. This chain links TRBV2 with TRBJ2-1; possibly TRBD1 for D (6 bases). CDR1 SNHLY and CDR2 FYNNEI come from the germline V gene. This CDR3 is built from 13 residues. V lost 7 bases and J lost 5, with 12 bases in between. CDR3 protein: CASTERGNNEQFF. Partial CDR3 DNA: TGTGCCAGCACCGAGAGGGGGAACAATGAG.

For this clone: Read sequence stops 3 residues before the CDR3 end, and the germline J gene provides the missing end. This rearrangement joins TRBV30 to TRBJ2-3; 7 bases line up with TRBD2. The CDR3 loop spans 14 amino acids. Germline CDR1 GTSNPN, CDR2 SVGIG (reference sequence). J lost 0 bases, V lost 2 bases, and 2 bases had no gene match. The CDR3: CAWSLGGSTDTQYF. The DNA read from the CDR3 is TGTGCCTGGAGTTTGGGGGGGAGCACAGATACG.

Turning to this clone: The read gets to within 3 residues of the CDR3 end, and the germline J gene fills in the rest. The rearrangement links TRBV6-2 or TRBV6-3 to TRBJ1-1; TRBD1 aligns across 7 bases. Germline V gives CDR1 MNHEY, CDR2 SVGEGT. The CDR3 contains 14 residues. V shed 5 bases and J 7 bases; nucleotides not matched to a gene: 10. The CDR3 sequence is CASSQGQSGHEAFF. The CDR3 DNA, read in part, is TGTGCCAGCAGTCAGGGACAGTCTGGACATGAA.

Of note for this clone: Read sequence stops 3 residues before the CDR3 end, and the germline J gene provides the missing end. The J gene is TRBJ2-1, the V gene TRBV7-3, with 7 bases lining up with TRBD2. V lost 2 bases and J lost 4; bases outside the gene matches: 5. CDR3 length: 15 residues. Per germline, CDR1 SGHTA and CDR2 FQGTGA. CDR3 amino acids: CASSLGGSGYNEQFF. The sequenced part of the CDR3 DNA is TGTGCCAGCAGCTTAGGCGGGAGCGGGTACAATGAG.

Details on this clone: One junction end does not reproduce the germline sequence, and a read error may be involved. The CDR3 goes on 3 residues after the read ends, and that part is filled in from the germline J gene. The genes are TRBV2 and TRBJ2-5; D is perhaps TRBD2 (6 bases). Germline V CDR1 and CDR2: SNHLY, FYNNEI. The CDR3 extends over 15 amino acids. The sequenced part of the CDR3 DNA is TGTGCCAGCAGTGCACTAGTGGGAGGAGAAGATACC. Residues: CASSALVGGEDT. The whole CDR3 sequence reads CASSALVGGEDTQYF. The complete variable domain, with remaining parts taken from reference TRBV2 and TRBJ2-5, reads EPEVTQTPSHQVTQMGQEVILRCVPISNHLYFYWYRQILGQKVEFLVSFYNNEISEKSEIFDDQFSVERPDGSNFTLKIRSTKLEDSAMYFCASSALVGGEDTQYFGPGTRLLVL.

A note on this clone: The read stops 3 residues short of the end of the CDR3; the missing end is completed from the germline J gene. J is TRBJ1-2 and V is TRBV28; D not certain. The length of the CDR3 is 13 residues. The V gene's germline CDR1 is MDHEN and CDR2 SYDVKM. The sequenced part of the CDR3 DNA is TGTGCCAGCTGGATCCGGACCGGGGAGGGC. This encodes CASWIRTGEG. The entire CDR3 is CASWIRTGEGYTF.

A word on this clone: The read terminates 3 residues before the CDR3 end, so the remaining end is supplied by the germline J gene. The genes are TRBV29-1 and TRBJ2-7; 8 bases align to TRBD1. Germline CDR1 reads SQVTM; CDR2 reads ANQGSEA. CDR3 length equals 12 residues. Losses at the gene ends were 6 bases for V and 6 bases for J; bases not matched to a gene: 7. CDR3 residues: CSVRQGPIEQYF. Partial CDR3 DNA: TGCAGCGTCAGACAGGGGCCGATCGAG.

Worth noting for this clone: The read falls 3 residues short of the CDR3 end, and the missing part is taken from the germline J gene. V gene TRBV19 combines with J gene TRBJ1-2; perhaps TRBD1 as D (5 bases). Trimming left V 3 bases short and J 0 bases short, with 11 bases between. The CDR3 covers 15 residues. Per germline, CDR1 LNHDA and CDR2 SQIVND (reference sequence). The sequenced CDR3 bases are TGTGCCAGTAGTATCGAGGGGATGACTAACTATGGC. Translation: CASSIEGMTNYG. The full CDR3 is CASSIEGMTNYGYTF.

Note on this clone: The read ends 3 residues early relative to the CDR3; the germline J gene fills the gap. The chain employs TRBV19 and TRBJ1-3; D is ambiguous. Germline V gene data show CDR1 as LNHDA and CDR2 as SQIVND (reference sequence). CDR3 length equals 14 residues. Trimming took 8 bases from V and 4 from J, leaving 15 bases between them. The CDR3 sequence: CASRSRTPGNTIYF. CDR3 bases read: TGTGCCAGTCGAAGCAGGACTCCCGGAAACACC.

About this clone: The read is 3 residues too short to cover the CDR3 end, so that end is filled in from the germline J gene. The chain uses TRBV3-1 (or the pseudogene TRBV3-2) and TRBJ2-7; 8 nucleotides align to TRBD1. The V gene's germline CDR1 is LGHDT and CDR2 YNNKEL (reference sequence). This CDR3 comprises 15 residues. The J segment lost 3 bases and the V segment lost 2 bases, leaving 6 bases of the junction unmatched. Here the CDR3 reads CASSQTGGTVYEQYF. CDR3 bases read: TGTGCCAGCAGCCAAACAGGGGGAACAGTCTACGAG.

Incomplete CDR3 DNA: TGTGCCAGCAGCTATTCCTGGGACATTAACTATGGC. The encoded protein is CASSYSWDINYG. The whole CDR3 region reads CASSYSWDINYGYTF. This sequence joins TRBV7-2 and TRBJ1-2, with D perhaps matching TRBD1 (6 bases). The CDR3 is cut off 3 residues early in the read; its end comes from the germline J gene. V shed 4 bases and J shed 1 base, with 13 bases lying between them. CDR1 SGHTA and CDR2 FQGNSA come from the germline V gene. The CDR3 is 15 residues long.

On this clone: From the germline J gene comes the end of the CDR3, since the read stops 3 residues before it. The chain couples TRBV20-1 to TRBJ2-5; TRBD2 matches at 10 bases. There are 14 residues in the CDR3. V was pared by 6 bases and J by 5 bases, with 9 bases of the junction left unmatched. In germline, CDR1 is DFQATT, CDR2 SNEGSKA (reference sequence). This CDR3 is CSAAGTSEGETQYF. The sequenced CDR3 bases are TGCAGTGCAGCCGGGACTAGCGAGGGGGAGACC.

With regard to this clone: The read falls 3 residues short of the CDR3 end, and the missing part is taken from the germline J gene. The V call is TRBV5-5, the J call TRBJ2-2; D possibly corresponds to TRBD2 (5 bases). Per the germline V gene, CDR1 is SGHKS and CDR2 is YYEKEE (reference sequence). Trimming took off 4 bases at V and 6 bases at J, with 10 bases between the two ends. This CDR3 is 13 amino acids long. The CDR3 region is CASSPLEAGELFF. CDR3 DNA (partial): TGTGCCAGCAGCCCACTAGAGGCCGGGGAG.

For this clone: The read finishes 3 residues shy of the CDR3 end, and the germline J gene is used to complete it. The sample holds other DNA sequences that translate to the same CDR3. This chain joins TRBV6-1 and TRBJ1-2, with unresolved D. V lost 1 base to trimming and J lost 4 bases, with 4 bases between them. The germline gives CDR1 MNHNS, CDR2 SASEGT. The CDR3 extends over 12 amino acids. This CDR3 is CASSEEGYGYTF. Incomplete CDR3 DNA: TGTGCCAGCAGTGAAGAGGGCTATGGC.

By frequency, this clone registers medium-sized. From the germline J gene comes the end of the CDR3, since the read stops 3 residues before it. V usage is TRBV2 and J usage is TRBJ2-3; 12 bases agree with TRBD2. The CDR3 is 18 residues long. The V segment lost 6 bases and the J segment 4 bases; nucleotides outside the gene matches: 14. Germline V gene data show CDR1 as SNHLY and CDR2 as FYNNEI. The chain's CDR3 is CASRLGLAGRSRADTQYF. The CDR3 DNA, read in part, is TGTGCCAGCAGACTAGGACTAGCGGGAAGAAGTAGAGCAGATACG.

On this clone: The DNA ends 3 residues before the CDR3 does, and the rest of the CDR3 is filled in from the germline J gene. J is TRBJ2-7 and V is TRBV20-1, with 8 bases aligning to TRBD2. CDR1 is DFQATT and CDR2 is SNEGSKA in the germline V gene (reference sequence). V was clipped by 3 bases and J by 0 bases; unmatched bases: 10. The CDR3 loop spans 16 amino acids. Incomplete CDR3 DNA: TGCAGTGCTAGGTCGGATACTAGCGGCGGCTCCTACGAG. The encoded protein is CSARSDTSGGSYE. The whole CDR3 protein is CSARSDTSGGSYEQYF.